This T cell receptor (beta chain) was captured by sequencing in a study of glioma-infiltrating T cells (TCRdb year 2016). About the investigation overall: Low-grade gliomas were represented by WHO grade II oligodendrogliomas or astrocytomas, and glioblastomas were represented by WHO grade IV tumors that were sampled at initial rather than recurrent diagnosis. Glioma patients received dexamethasone for six or fewer days before surgery. To measure divergence between tissue and blood T-cell populations, each tissue-infiltrating repertoire was compared with the peripheral blood repertoire of the same patient. Sequencing coverage of roughly 4.5- to 11-fold of 750,000 to 1,000,000 peripheral T cells was targeted for blood libraries. Glioma tissue, non-neoplastic brain tissue and matched peripheral blood mononuclear cells were used as sources from which TCR alpha- and beta-chain repertoires were sequenced. Three low-grade glioma patients, eight or nine primary glioblastoma patients and three non-glioma patients contributing non-neoplastic brain tissue were included in the paired cohort.

This clonotype was detected once. There is no known antigen for this receptor. The conserved final phenylalanine or tryptophan is absent from the CDR3, which likely points to a read error. V and J are trimmed by 3 bases and 2 bases, and the gene matches miss 9 bases of the junction. Including both end residues, the CDR3 is 17 amino acids long. The CDR3 DNA has 51 bases and is translated from base 1. From a lookup of the germline V gene (reference sequence), CDR1 and CDR2 are MNHEY and SMNVEV. Overall study outcomes, separate from this receptor: A signature set of shared blood CDR3 motifs marked patients with low tissue-blood divergence and was depleted in highly divergent patients. VJ-independent divergence between tissue and blood was found to be below expectation in non-neoplastic patients but above expectation in all gliomas, particularly low-grade gliomas. Group comparisons were based on small numbers of patients: three non-neoplastic, three low-grade glioma and roughly 8 glioblastoma patients. Only a very small number of CDR3 sequences turned up in both tissue and blood, a result put down to high CDR3 diversity combined with limited sampling.

Immediately after resection, surgical brain or tumor specimens were cryofrozen in liquid nitrogen, and peripheral blood cells were collected at the same time. TCR alpha and beta CDR3 regions were amplified with the iRepertoire nested amplicon-rescue multiplex PCR (arm-PCR) platform from RNA. One-step reverse transcription and amplification used about 90-450 ng of tissue mRNA or PBMC total RNA as input. After bead purification, a secondary multiplex PCR added Illumina adapters, and libraries were gel-purified between 200 and 400 bp. The libraries contained internal 6-nucleotide barcodes that were used for demultiplexing. Libraries were sequenced on an Illumina MiSeq with 2x220 or 2x250 nucleotide paired-end reads. In the original analysis: Paired reads were merged with FLASH 1.2.11 and aligned to the GRCh37 human genome with BWA-MEM before extracting TRA and TRB reads. V and J assignment used an IMGT-derived reference of cassette sequences and CDR3 motifs that included pseudogenes. Reads were translated in three frames, and productive CDR3s were defined as those with a C...FGXG motif and no stop codons. A clonotype was defined as a unique combination of a V-J cassette pair and a CDR3 amino acid sequence. Filtering of reads was based on Hamming distance, with the threshold set by the sequence error rate of each sample in mapped regions. TCRdb trimmed public reads at Q25 via fastp, called clones via MiXCR and kept in-frame beta chains. CDR3 protein sequences are deduplicated, and each keeps its most common genes and DNA. TCRdb, not the original authors, processed these V and J calls. This sample is represented by a few hundred thousand distinct CDR3 sequences; roughly two fifths of them were singletons. Around 12% of the sample comes from the top ten.

This TCR was recovered from a human donor with low-grade glioma or glioblastoma, undergoing nonglioma brain surgery, or in good health (not recorded which). Recombination linked TRBV27 to TRBJ2-7; TRBD2 fits 11 bases in the junction. Sequenced input: glioma tissue, nonneoplastic brain tissue, or PBMCs (not recorded which). The DNA sequence is given as TGTGCCAGCAGTTTCCAGATAGCGGGAGGGTACCCCTACGAGCAGTACTCC. It translates as CASSFQIAGGYPYEQYS.